One sample yielded the 23 T cell receptor beta chains listed below, sequenced in a study of blood T cell repertoires in COVID-19. Only in-frame clones appear in the TCRdb table, and some are missing; sequencing was by immunoSEQ multiplex PCR. This sample has about 370,000 clones, with 75% to 90% found just once. Sequencing was done on a sample of PBMCs or T cells enriched from blood (not recorded which). Receptors originate from a man between 18 and 29 years old who had recovered from COVID-19.

The V and J genes are TRBV21-1 and TRBJ1-2; TRBD1 is the table's D call and was not checked against the DNA. TRBV21-1 is listed as a pseudogene. The CDR3 totals 14 residues. CDR3 loop: CASSKVTDLYGYTF. The CDR3 DNA is TGTGCCAGCAGCAAAGTCACAGACCTATATGGCTACACCTTC.

This chain joins TRBV6-1 and TRBJ1-5; D ambiguous. The CDR3 loop spans 11 amino acids. Germline V gene sequence: CDR1 MNHNS, CDR2 SASEGT. Trimming removed 2 bases at V and 15 bases at J, with 11 bases between. CDR3 bases: TGTGCCAGCAGTGAACGCGGTGGTAGGCATTTT. Translating it yields CASSERGGRHF.

Only a few counts were recorded for this clone. Other nucleotide sequences in the sample specify the same CDR3. The rearrangement links TRBV7-2 to TRBJ2-7, with 13 bases fitting TRBD2. V lost 2 bases, J lost 6 bases, and 4 bases stayed unmatched. This CDR3 has 15 amino acids. Germline values: CDR1 SGHTA, CDR2 FQGNSA. As DNA, the CDR3 is TGTGCCAGCAGCTTAACTAGCGGGAGGGGGGTCGAGCAGTACTTC. Translation gives CASSLTSGRGVEQYF.

V and J are TRBV11-2 and TRBJ1-4; D is unresolved. Germline lookup yields CDR1 SGHAT and CDR2 FQNNGV. Deletions cut 5 bases from V and 0 bases from J, with 10 bases between. This CDR3 comprises 15 residues. As DNA, the CDR3 is TGTGCCAGCAGCGCCCCAGTTACAACTAATGAAAAACTGTTTTTT. Its protein is CASSAPVTTNEKLFF.

The rearrangement joins TRBV3-1 (or the pseudogene TRBV3-2) to TRBJ2-1, with 10 nucleotides matching TRBD2. From germline, CDR1 is LGHDT and CDR2 YNNKEL (reference sequence). V lost 6 bases, J lost 8 bases, and 7 bases stayed unmatched. The CDR3 is made up of 14 amino acids. CDR3 in amino acids: CASRKAGGSDEQFF. DNA for the CDR3: TGTGCCAGCAGAAAAGCGGGGGGGTCGGATGAGCAGTTCTTC.

This clone was counted only a few times. This chain connects TRBV6-5 to TRBJ2-2; D is ambiguous. CDR1 is MNHEY and CDR2 is SVGAGI in the germline V gene. V gave up 5 bases and J gave up 3 bases, with 10 bases separating them. This CDR3 spans 14 amino acids. The CDR3 bases are TGTGCCAGCAGTCGCCGACACGACACCGGGGAGCTGTTTTTT. Translating it yields CASSRRHDTGELFF.

The chain couples TRBV5-1 to TRBJ2-7; 12 bases line up with TRBD2. V was pared by 5 bases and J by 1 base, with 1 base of the junction left unmatched. This CDR3 has 14 amino acids. Looked up from germline, CDR1 is SGHRS and CDR2 is YFSETQ. The CDR3 DNA reads TGCGCCAGCAGTGGACTAGCGGGGTCCTACGAGCAGTACTTC. Protein product: CASSGLAGSYEQYF.

With respect to this clone: Other DNA sequences in the sample encode the same CDR3. The rearrangement uses TRBV28 and TRBJ2-7; D not certain. Germline CDR1 reads MDHEN; CDR2 reads SYDVKM. The CDR3 runs to 12 residues. With 6 bases removed from V and 2 bases from J, the gap between germline ends came to 8 bases. The CDR3 protein is CASSFLTYEQYF. CDR3 nucleotides: TGTGCCAGCAGCTTCTTAACCTACGAGCAGTACTTC.

The chain combines TRBV30 with TRBJ1-2, with 7 bases aligning to TRBD1. Unmatched junction bases numbered 8, after V lost 6 bases and J lost 1 base. This CDR3 is built from 14 residues. CDR1 and CDR2 from the germline V gene are GTSNPN and SVGIG (reference sequence). CDR3 in amino acids: CACPRDSLNYGYTF. The CDR3 DNA follows: TGTGCCTGCCCCCGGGACAGCCTTAACTATGGCTACACCTTC. Full variable domain (rest looked up from reference TRBV30 and TRBJ1-2): SQTIHQWPATLVQPVGSPLSLECTVEGTSNPNLYWYRQAAGRGLQLLFYSVGIGQISSEVPQNLSASRPQDRQFILSSKKLLLSDSGFYLCACPRDSLNYGYTFGSGTRLTVV.

This clone was seen just once. This rearrangement joins TRBV5-5 to TRBJ1-6; D is possibly TRBD1 (6 bases). CDR1 and CDR2 (germline): SGHKS, YYEKEE (reference sequence). V was cut by 3 bases and J by 5 bases, with 12 bases left in between. The CDR3 runs 15 residues. The CDR3 bases are TGTGCCAGCAGCTGGCAGGGGCGGGATAATTCACCCCTCCACTTT. The encoded protein is CASSWQGRDNSPLHF.

The chain combines TRBV7-9 with TRBJ1-2; D is uncertain. V shed 2 bases and J shed 2 bases, with 15 bases lying between them. The germline V gene has CDR1 SEHNR and CDR2 FQNEAQ (reference sequence). This CDR3 is built from 16 residues. CDR3 nucleotide sequence: TGTGCCAGCAGCTTATGGTCCAGGACTTCAAACTATGGCTACACCTTC. Amino acid sequence: CASSLWSRTSNYGYTF.

The rearrangement links TRBV15 to TRBJ2-7; D gene ambiguous. The CDR3 is 13 residues long. CDR1 LNHNV and CDR2 YYDKDF come from the germline V gene (reference sequence). V was trimmed by 0 bases and J by 2 bases, leaving 5 bases between them. The CDR3 DNA sequence: TGTGCCACCAGCAGAGACAATGCCTACGAGCAGTACTTC. This translates into CATSRDNAYEQYF.

The V gene is TRBV7-9, the J gene TRBJ1-1, with no clear D. Germline V gene data show CDR1 as SEHNR and CDR2 as FQNEAQ (reference sequence). Trimming removed 9 bases from V and 0 bases from J, with 11 bases in between. The CDR3 has 13 amino acids. This CDR3 is CASEQKMNTEAFF. The CDR3 DNA reads TGTGCCAGTGAACAGAAGATGAACACTGAAGCTTTCTTT.

This chain links TRBV7-8 with TRBJ1-5; D not resolved. The V end lost 5 bases, the J end lost 4 bases, and 18 bases lay between the germline ends. This CDR3 is 16 amino acids long. Germline CDR1 SGHVS, CDR2 FQNEAQ. The CDR3: CASSQERLGRNQPQHF. The CDR3 coding sequence is TGTGCCAGCAGCCAAGAGAGGCTCGGTCGAAATCAGCCCCAGCATTTT.

The chain is built from TRBV28 and TRBJ2-2, with 8 bases aligning to TRBD2. The germline CDR1 and CDR2 sequences are MDHEN and SYDVKM. This CDR3 has 17 amino acids. J gave up 4 bases and V 4 bases, and 11 bases lay outside the gene matches. CDR3 loop: CASSYLPGGAPTGELFF. The CDR3 nucleotides are TGTGCCAGCAGTTACCTCCCGGGGGGGGCCCCCACCGGGGAGCTGTTTTTT.

The chain carries TRBV29-1 and TRBJ2-7; 9 bases are a match to TRBD2. The CDR3 has 15 amino acids. CDR1 and CDR2 from the germline V gene are SQVTM and ANQGSEA. J gave up 1 base and V 0 bases, and 4 bases lay outside the gene matches. The CDR3 spells CSVEDGLAGSYEQYF. In nucleotides, the CDR3 is TGCAGCGTTGAAGATGGGCTAGCGGGGTCCTACGAGCAGTACTTC.

The V call is TRBV5-1, the J call TRBJ2-1; D is possibly TRBD2 (7 bases). CDR1 is SGHRS and CDR2 is YFSETQ in the germline V gene. The CDR3 is 13 amino acids. V dropped 0 bases and J dropped 9 bases, with 10 bases sitting between them. For the CDR3, the DNA is TGCGCCAGCAGCTTGGAGGGGGGGAGTGAGCAGTTCTTC. Translating gives CASSLEGGSEQFF. The variable domain in full, with the rest retrieved from reference TRBV5-1 and TRBJ2-1, is KAGVTQTPRYLIKTRGQQVTLSCSPISGHRSVSWYQQTPGQGLQFLFEYFSETQRNKGNFPGRFSGRQFSNSRSEMNVSTLELGDSALYLCASSLEGGSEQFFGPGTRLTVL.

This chain uses TRBV5-5 with TRBJ1-2; the D is unclear. The germline V gene has CDR1 SGHKS and CDR2 YYEKEE (reference sequence). V was pared by 0 bases and J by 4 bases, with 4 bases between. There are 12 residues in the CDR3. The CDR3 here is CASSLAIYGYTF. The CDR3 nucleotides read TGTGCCAGCAGCTTGGCCATCTATGGCTACACCTTC.

The chain employs TRBV6-1 and TRBJ2-7; D is unresolved. Germline CDR1 is MNHNS and CDR2 is SASEGT. Deletions cut 1 base from V and 6 bases from J, with 10 bases between. The length of the CDR3 is 13 residues. The CDR3 DNA is TGTGCCAGCAGTGAAGTATTGAGGTTCGAGCAGTACTTC. Translating gives CASSEVLRFEQYF.

The rearrangement links TRBV2 to TRBJ2-2; possibly TRBD2 for D (6 bases). The V gene lost 10 bases and the J gene lost 6 bases, with 21 bases spanning the gap. The CDR3 is made up of 15 amino acids. CDR1 and CDR2 (germline): SNHLY, FYNNEI. CDR3 sequence: CATTGGMSSSGELFF. CDR3 DNA sequence: TGTGCCACTACAGGCGGGATGAGTTCATCCGGGGAGCTGTTTTTT.

The gene calls are TRBV7-8 and TRBJ2-5; weak D call: TRBD2 (5 bases). The CDR3 totals 13 residues. V lost 3 bases and J 5 bases, leaving 10 bases between the germline ends. Germline assignment: CDR1 SGHVS and CDR2 FQNEAQ. This chain's CDR3 is CASSFEGRETQYF. The CDR3 DNA reads TGTGCCAGCAGCTTTGAGGGAAGGGAGACCCAGTACTTC.

The rearrangement uses TRBV7-9 and TRBJ2-1, with D possibly being TRBD2 (6 bases). The length of the CDR3 is 11 residues. V lost 10 bases, J lost 4 bases, and 8 bases lay in between. CDR1 and CDR2 (germline): SEHNR, FQNEAQ (reference sequence). This CDR3 is CAIGGYNEQFF. In nucleotides, the CDR3 is TGTGCCATCGGGGGTTACAATGAGCAGTTCTTC.

The CDR3 bases are TGTGCCAGCAGTTCGACAGGGGAGGTCACAGATACGCAGTATTTT. It encodes CASSSTGEVTDTQYF. This chain connects TRBV28 to TRBJ2-3; 8 nucleotides agree with TRBD1. The CDR3 is made up of 15 amino acids. J gave up 2 bases and V 4 bases, and 5 bases lay outside the gene matches. Per germline, CDR1 MDHEN and CDR2 SYDVKM.